This T cell receptor beta chain appears in the sequencing data of a study of cytomegalovirus exposure and HLA in healthy donors. Overall study: The same platform was used for the roughly 120 validation repertoires as for the approximately 670 first-cohort repertoires, as reported in a later analysis.

Study-wide points: Subsequent analysis found a tendency for first-cohort TCR clusters to co-occur within the 95 to 150 validation repertoires. Among the CMV-associated chains, a few were confirmed in vitro as specific for CMV antigens. Associated with cytomegalovirus, according to the listing, were 150 to 200 TCR beta chains.

Concerning this clone itself: Its antigen remains unknown.

Assay used: immunoSEQ multiplex PCR; TCRdb lists only in-frame clones, some missing. The table lists over 110,000 clones, around 87% of them singletons. This CDR3 spans 16 amino acids. The germline V and J ends were trimmed by 0 bases and 9 bases, with 18 bases remaining between them. CDR1 and CDR2 from the germline V gene are MNHEY and SMNVEV (reference sequence). Sequencing used PBMCs. V gene TRBV27 combines with J gene TRBJ2-1, with D possibly being TRBD2 (6 bases). This TCR came from a young man in good health and CMV-seropositive. Written as DNA, the CDR3 is TGTGCCAGCAGTTTATCCCCGGGACCCTGGCGGGGTGAGCAGTTCTTC. Translating gives CASSLSPGPWRGEQFF.